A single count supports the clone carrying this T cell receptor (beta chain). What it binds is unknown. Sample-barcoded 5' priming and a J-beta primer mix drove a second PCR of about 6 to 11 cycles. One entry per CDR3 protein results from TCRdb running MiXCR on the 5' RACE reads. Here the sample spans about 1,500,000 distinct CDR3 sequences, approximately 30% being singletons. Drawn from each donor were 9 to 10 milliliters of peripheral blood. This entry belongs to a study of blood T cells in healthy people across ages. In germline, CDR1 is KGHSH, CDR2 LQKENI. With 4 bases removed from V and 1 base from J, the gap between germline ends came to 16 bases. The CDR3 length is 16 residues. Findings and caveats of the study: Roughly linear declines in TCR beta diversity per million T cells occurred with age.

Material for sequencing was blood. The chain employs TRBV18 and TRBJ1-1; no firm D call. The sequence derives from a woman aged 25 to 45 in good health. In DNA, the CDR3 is TGTGCCAGCTCACACCAAAGGATTGGCGGGAACACTGAAGCTTTCTTT. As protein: CASSHQRIGGNTEAFF.